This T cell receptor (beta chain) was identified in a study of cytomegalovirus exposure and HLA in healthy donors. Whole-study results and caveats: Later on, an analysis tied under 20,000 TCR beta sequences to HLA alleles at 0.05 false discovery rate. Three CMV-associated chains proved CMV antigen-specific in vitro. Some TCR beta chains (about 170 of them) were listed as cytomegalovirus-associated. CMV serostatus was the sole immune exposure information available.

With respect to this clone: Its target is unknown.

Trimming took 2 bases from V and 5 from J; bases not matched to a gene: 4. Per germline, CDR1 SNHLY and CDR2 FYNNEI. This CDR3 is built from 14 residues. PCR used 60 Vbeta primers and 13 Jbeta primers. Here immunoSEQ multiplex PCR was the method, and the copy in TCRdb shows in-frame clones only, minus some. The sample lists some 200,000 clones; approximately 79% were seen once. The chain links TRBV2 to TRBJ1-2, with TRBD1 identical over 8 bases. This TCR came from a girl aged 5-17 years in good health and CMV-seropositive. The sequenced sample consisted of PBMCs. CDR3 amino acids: CASSEYGTGYGYTF. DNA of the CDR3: TGTGCCAGCAGTGAATACGGGACAGGATATGGCTACACCTTC.